A single T cell receptor (beta chain) is shown here with its context. There is no known antigen for this receptor. The input lacks base qualities; no much larger clone sits a single base away. This sample is drawn from a study of T-cell memory formation after mild COVID-19 (dated by TCRdb to the early 2020s). Regarding the study in general: Most TCR sequence clusters were specific to one of the two donors. In a couple of donors, T-cell clones that expanded and contracted after mild COVID-19 were followed by sequencing TCRalpha and TCRbeta repertoires longitudinally. Two young, previously healthy adult volunteers, one female and one male, were included in the cohort. Results the study describes overall, beyond this receptor: The detection of some responding clones in pre-infection memory suggests that pre-existing cross-reactive memory T cells joined the SARS-CoV-2 response. Only a couple of mild cases were covered in the study, and larger cohorts including severe cases with pre-infection samples were considered necessary. Contracting CD4+ clones turned up mainly in the CM and EM memory subsets, whereas EMRA was where CD8+ clones were enriched. Clones that contracted from day 15 to 85 showed balanced CD4/CD8 phenotypes, whereas a second wave of clones that expanded from day 15 to 37 leaned towards CD4+. Whether the second-wave clones peaking on day 37 were SARS-CoV-2 specific was not confirmed.

PBMCs were isolated by Ficoll-Paque density gradient centrifugation. From the germline V gene, CDR1 is MGHRA and CDR2 is YSYEKL. Counted from cysteine to phenylalanine, this CDR3 has 15 amino acids. Only CDR3 DNA is held: 45 bases, read in frame from base 1. Between the V and J ends, shortened by 1 base and 5 bases respectively, the junction contains 15 bases. The data were produced on an Illumina NovaSeq 6000. TCRalpha and TCRbeta cDNA libraries were constructed by 5'RACE with constant-segment primers, with sample barcodes and unique molecular identifiers being introduced. Trizol reagent was used to extract RNA from every sample. Amplification of the libraries took two PCR steps, and the second step added a second sample barcode plus Illumina TruSeq adapters. Sequencing of libraries was performed on an Illumina NovaSeq with 2 x 150 bp paired-end reads. On the authors' methods: Demultiplexing of reads and collapsing into UMI-guided consensus sequences were performed with migec v1.2.7. Using mixcr v2.1.11, the UMI consensuses were aligned to TRA and TRB V and J templates and assembled into clonotypes. A clonotype was counted as expanded or contracted only if both edgeR and NoisET called the change significant, with noise models trained on biological replicates. For edgeR calls, the thresholds were a false discovery rate-adjusted p below 0.01 and a log2 fold-change of 1. PCA with hierarchical clustering of max-normalized trajectories of the 1000 most abundant clonotypes was used as exploratory dynamics analysis. Separately sequenced CD4+ and CD8+ repertoires were used to assign the CD4 or CD8 phenotype of responding clones. TCRdb took the public reads, trimmed them with fastp at Q25, ran MiXCR for clone calling and kept in-frame beta chains. Each CDR3 protein appears once, grouped with its most common genes and DNA. TCRdb, not the original authors, processed these V and J calls. The sample table contains under 700,000 distinct CDR3 sequences; only one count was recorded for just over 20% of them. Around 13% of the sample belongs to the ten largest clones.

The sample comprised PBMCs or a T cell subset sorted from them (not recorded which). The TCR was taken from an adult woman who had mild COVID-19 (a few samples of this study predate the infection). The sample titles of this study are shuffled in the database, so cell type and time point are left out; the donor was told from shared clones. Recombination linked TRBV4-1 to TRBJ2-7; matching of 6 bases hints at TRBD1 as the D gene. The CDR3 protein is CASSQGTGILHEQYF. The DNA sequence reads TGCGCCAGCAGCCAAGGAACAGGGATCCTCCACGAGCAGTACTTC.